Included here is one T cell receptor (beta chain) sequence, with context. Its matching antigen is unknown. Only in-frame clones appear in the TCRdb table, and some are missing; sequencing was by immunoSEQ multiplex PCR. Here the sample spans about 2,100,000 clones, 85% to 95% being singletons. Unmatched junction bases numbered 5, after V lost 3 bases and J lost 2 bases. CDR1 MNHEY and CDR2 SMNVEV come from the germline V gene (reference sequence). The CDR3 sequence is 15 residues long. The data were taken from a study of shared clonotypes between healthy human individuals. Findings and caveats of the study: The rarefaction results pointed to incomplete sorted-subset sequencing despite large depth. Approximately 4.6% of naive CD4 clonotypes were shared across a few donors.

As defined, naive CD8 cells were CD45RO-negative and positively selected for CCR7, with terminally differentiated effector memory CD45RA+ cells excluded. All donors were Caucasian adults living in Nashville, Tennessee. This chain joins TRBV27 and TRBJ2-5, with 8 bases fitting TRBD2. Sequencing used naive CD8+ T cells from PBMCs. The TCR sequence derives from a man younger than 35 in good health. Some clones in this sample may be carry-over from other donors' samples. The DNA for the CDR3 is TGTGCCAGCAGTTTTTGGAGCGGGAGACAAGAGACCCAGTACTTC. Amino acid sequence: CASSFWSGRQETQYF.